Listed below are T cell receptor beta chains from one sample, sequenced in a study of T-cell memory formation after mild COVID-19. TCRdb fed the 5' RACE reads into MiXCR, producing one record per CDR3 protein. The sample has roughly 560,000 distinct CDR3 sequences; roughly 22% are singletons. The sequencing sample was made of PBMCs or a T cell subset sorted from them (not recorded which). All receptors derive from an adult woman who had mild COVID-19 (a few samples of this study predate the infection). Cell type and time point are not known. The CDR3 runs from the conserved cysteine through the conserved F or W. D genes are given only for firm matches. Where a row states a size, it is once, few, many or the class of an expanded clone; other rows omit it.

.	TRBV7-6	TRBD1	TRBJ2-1	CASSSRDRGIINEQFF	TGTGCCAGCAGCTCCAGGGACAGGGGTATTATTAATGAGCAGTTCTTC
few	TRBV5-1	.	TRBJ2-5	CASSSASTQETQYF	TGCGCCAGCAGCTCCGCTAGCACGCAAGAGACCCAGTACTTC
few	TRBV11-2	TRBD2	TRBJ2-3	CASSFSGASGGSDTQYF	TGTGCCAGCAGCTTTTCAGGGGCTAGCGGGGGATCTGATACGCAGTATTTT
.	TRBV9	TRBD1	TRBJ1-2	CASSVDPGTGWYGYTF	TGTGCCAGCAGCGTAGATCCCGGGACAGGGTGGTATGGCTACACCTTC
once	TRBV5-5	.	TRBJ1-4	CAGSRGGHGANEKLFF	TGTGCCGGATCCCGGGGGGGCCACGGAGCTAATGAAAAACTGTTTTTT
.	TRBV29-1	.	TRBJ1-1	CSVEKAENTEAFF	TGCAGCGTTGAGAAGGCTGAGAACACTGAAGCTTTCTTT
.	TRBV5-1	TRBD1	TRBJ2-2	CASSWDRTTGELFF	TGCGCCAGCAGCTGGGACAGAACCACCGGGGAGCTGTTTTTT
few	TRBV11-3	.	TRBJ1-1	CASSFSLFGRANTEAFF	TGTGCCAGCAGCTTCTCCCTTTTTGGCAGGGCCAACACTGAAGCTTTCTTT
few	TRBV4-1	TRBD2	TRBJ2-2	CASSQGGLAGTGELFF	TGCGCCAGCAGCCAAGGGGGACTAGCGGGCACCGGGGAGCTGTTTTTT
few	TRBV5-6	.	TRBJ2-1	CASSRRQGRGRYEQFF	TGTGCCAGCAGCAGACGACAAGGCAGGGGAAGGTATGAGCAGTTCTTC
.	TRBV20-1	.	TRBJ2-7	CSAQDSSHEQYF	TGCAGTGCCCAGGACAGTAGCCACGAGCAGTACTTC
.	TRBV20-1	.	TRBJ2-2	CSVGGLSTHPSGELFF	TGCAGTGTTGGGGGTTTATCAACTCACCCGTCCGGGGAGCTGTTTTTT
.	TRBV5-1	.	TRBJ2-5	CASRSGGGQETQYF	TGCGCCAGCAGGAGCGGAGGGGGACAAGAGACCCAGTACTTC
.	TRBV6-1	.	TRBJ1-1	CASSDLIEGPEAFF	TGTGCCAGCAGTGATCTCATAGAGGGCCCTGAAGCTTTCTTT
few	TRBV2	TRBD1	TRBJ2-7	CASSETEYRDRNF	TGTGCCAGCAGTGAAACGGAATACCGGGACAGAAACTTC
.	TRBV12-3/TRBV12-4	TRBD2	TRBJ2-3	CASSLGGFIAGASLGSDTQYF	TGTGCCAGCAGTTTGGGCGGGTTCATAGCGGGGGCCTCGTTAGGATCAGATACGCAGTATTTT
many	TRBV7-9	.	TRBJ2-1	CASSLKLKNEQFF	TGTGCCAGCAGCTTAAAACTGAAGAATGAGCAGTTCTTC
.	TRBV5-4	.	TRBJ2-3	CASSLPGRGTDTQYF	TGTGCCAGCAGCCTCCCAGGGCGCGGTACAGATACGCAGTATTTT
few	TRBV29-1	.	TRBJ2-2	CSVALGATGELFF	TGCAGCGTTGCCCTCGGGGCCACCGGGGAGCTGTTTTTT
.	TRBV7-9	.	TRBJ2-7	CASSLDRGWHEQYF	TGTGCCAGCAGCTTAGATCGGGGTTGGCACGAGCAGTACTTC